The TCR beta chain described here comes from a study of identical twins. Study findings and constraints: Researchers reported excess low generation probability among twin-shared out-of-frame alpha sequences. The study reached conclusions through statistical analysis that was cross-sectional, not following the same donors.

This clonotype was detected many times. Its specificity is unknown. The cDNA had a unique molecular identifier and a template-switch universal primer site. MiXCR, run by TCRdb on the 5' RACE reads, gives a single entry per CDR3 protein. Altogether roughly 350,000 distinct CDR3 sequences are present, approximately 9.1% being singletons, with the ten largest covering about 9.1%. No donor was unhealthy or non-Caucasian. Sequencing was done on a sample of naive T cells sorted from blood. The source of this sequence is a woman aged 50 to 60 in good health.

CDR3 loop: CASSVRRDLYEQYV. As DNA, the CDR3 is TGCGCCAGCAGTGTTCGGCGGGACCTCTACGAGCAGTACGTC. The rearrangement joins TRBV10-2 to TRBJ2-7; a weak D match, TRBD2 (6 bases). Germline V lookup: CDR1 WSHSY, CDR2 SAAADI. The CDR3 totals 14 residues. Trimming left V 4 bases short and J 3 bases short, with 13 bases between.